The clone carrying this T cell receptor (beta chain) has a handful of counts. The antigen is undetermined. The junction differs from germline at one of its ends, possibly a read error. These data are taken from a study of blood T cells in healthy people across ages. It was with a sample-barcoded 5' primer and a J-beta primer mix that a second PCR of about 6 to 12 cycles was run. One entry per CDR3 protein, called by TCRdb with MiXCR from the 5' RACE reads. The sample lists about 780,000 distinct CDR3 sequences, around 24% occurring once. The length of the CDR3 is 17 residues. Germline CDR1 reads MNHEY; CDR2 reads SVGAGI. The study drew donors from healthy Caucasian individuals in Russia aged 6 to 90. The authors extracted at least 6 micrograms of total RNA per sample. General observations from the study: Diversity estimates drawn from one million T cells were deemed underestimates.

The same sample was also studied in work on T cells of mothers and their children.

The sequencing sample was made of blood. The sequence was obtained from a boy under 18 in good health. This chain joins TRBV6-5 and TRBJ2-1; 8 positions match TRBD1. The chain's CDR3 is CASSSHGDRSSYNEHFF. The CDR3 DNA reads TGTGCCAGCAGTTCCCACGGGGACAGGAGCTCCTACAATGAGCATTTCTTC.